The text below deals with one T cell receptor beta chain. What it binds is unknown. The CDR3 extends over 15 amino acids. Germline V CDR1 and CDR2: LGHDT, YNNKEL (reference sequence). Deletions cut 4 bases from V and 4 bases from J, with 14 bases between. The data are from a study of blood T cells in healthy people across ages. Findings and caveats of the study: Correlation between TCR beta diversity and naive T cell percentage was strong.

The use of a sample-barcoded 5' primer and a J-beta primer mix characterized a second PCR of about 6 to 12 cycles. Tags on each cDNA molecule came from a template-switch adaptor with 12 random nucleotides. TCRdb reprocessed the 5' RACE reads via MiXCR and lists one record per CDR3 protein. The repertoire holds 600,000 or so distinct CDR3 sequences, with around 21% as singletons. J is TRBJ2-1 and V is TRBV3-1; D gene ambiguous. The sample comprised blood. This sequence was found in a man aged 65-85 years in good health. The CDR3 region is CASSPPRTLYNEQFF. The CDR3 nucleotides are TGTGCCAGCAGCCCACCCCGGACCCTATACAATGAGCAGTTCTTC.